This TCR beta chain was recovered during a study of T-cell reconstitution after alpha-beta-depleted transplantation in children. Unique molecular identifiers featured in how the TCRbeta library was prepared. TCRdb re-called the PCR reads with MiXCR, one entry per CDR3 protein. The sample contains some 640,000 distinct CDR3 sequences, roughly 15% of which appear only once. This clonotype was picked up many times. In germline, CDR1 is DFQATT, CDR2 SNEGSKA (reference sequence). The J segment lost 9 bases and the V segment lost 3 bases, leaving 3 bases of the junction unmatched. The CDR3 extends over 12 amino acids.

V usage is TRBV20-1 and J usage is TRBJ2-1; 9 bases line up with TRBD2. This clonotype originated in a human donor who donated a stem cell graft to a child with acute myeloid leukemia. Sample: PBMCs from the stem cell graft donor, taken from the stem cell graft. CDR3 nucleotides: TGCAGTGCTAGGGAACTAGCGGGTGAGCAGTTCTTC. This sequence encodes CSARELAGEQFF.